A selection of T cell receptor beta chains follows, all from one sample in a study of shared clonotypes between healthy human individuals. The protocol was immunoSEQ multiplex PCR, while the TCRdb copy is restricted to in-frame clones and leaves out a portion. The sample has approximately 2.1 million clones; 80% to 95% are singletons. The sequenced sample consisted of naive CD4+ T cells from PBMCs. These receptors originate from a man between 18 and 35 years old in good health. Some clones in this sample may be carry-over from other donors' samples. Both conserved end residues are trimmed from each CDR3. A D gene is named only where the DNA matches it firmly. The listing skips clone size in some rows; elsewhere it reads once, few, many or a size class.

J	size	D	V	CDR3
TRBJ1-6	NA	NA	TRBV20-1	SASSNSPLH
TRBJ1-5	NA	NA	TRBV28	ATRGGDYQPQH
TRBJ1-6	NA	TRBD1	TRBV5-1	ASSLGQASSSPLH
TRBJ2-1	NA	NA	TRBV7-9	ASRKSSPEQF
TRBJ2-5	NA	NA	TRBV9	ASSVLEQETQY
TRBJ2-5	NA	NA	TRBV28	ASRSQGGQETQY
TRBJ2-1	NA	NA	TRBV25-1	ASSLDPYNEQF
TRBJ2-7	NA	NA	TRBV2	ASNWDRSYEQY
TRBJ1-2	NA	NA	TRBV5-8	ASSFPEYYGYT
TRBJ1-1	few	NA	TRBV28	ATQDPNTEAF
TRBJ1-2	NA	NA	TRBV28	ASRLGPTGGGYT
TRBJ2-1	NA	NA	TRBV7-2	ASSLAGTNTYNEQF
TRBJ1-5	NA	NA	TRBV4-1	ASSQEPGTTNQPQH
TRBJ2-3	NA	TRBD2	TRBV30	AWSPGLAGGPDTQY
TRBJ1-3	NA	NA	TRBV5-1	ASSLTAFSGNTIY
TRBJ2-7	few	NA	TRBV20-1	SASYEQY
TRBJ2-2	NA	TRBD2	TRBV28	ASTFSGIHRRELF
TRBJ1-2	few	TRBD1	TRBV7-2	ASSLAKGADGYT
TRBJ2-2	NA	NA	TRBV28	ASSQNTGELF
TRBJ2-7	once	TRBD1	TRBV29-1	SAVRGSYEQY
TRBJ2-7	NA	NA	TRBV9	ASSVAVPQY
TRBJ1-1	NA	TRBD1	TRBV4-1	ASSQEFGDRAGTEAF
TRBJ1-2	NA	NA	TRBV18	ASSLSQQPRGGYT
TRBJ2-5	NA	TRBD2	TRBV10-3	AISVGLASETQY
TRBJ1-1	NA	TRBD1	TRBV30	AWSGGDRGQNTEAF
TRBJ1-1	NA	NA	TRBV6-5	ASTLITGNTEAF
TRBJ1-1	NA	TRBD1	TRBV18	ASSPRQGAEYTEAF
TRBJ1-2	NA	NA	TRBV6-1	ASSVVKYGYT
TRBJ1-3	NA	NA	TRBV28	ASTIPGFGNTIY
TRBJ1-5	NA	TRBD1	TRBV4-2	ASSQVTQGSNQPQH
TRBJ2-5	NA	TRBD2	TRBV25-1	ASRGGLAGETQY
TRBJ2-3	once	NA	TRBV18	ASSPSLTASTDTQY
TRBJ2-3	NA	TRBD2	TRBV5-1	ASRGLAGGTDTQY
TRBJ1-5	few	NA	TRBV30	AWSGGAGSNQPQH
TRBJ1-1	NA	NA	TRBV29-1	SGAERAGNTEAF
TRBJ2-2	NA	NA	TRBV5-1	ASSSLTAANTGELF
TRBJ1-2	NA	NA	TRBV7-9	ASSLGSVSNYGYT
TRBJ2-2	NA	TRBD1	TRBV7-8	ASSSLNRGRGGTGELF
TRBJ2-1	NA	NA	TRBV5-1	ASSFLPDRDSHNEQF
TRBJ1-5	NA	NA	TRBV7-2	ASSAGRNQPQH
TRBJ1-1	NA	NA	TRBV19	ASNDRPTEAF
TRBJ1-2	NA	TRBD1	TRBV6-5	ATLPRTGELYGYT
TRBJ2-1	NA	NA	TRBV5-1	ASRVTLLTYNEQF
TRBJ1-2	once	TRBD1	TRBV6-1	ASSEQGSNYGYT
TRBJ1-3	NA	TRBD1	TRBV6-6	ASSWGTAGNTIY
TRBJ1-1	NA	NA	TRBV19	ASIAGLEAF
TRBJ1-1	NA	NA	TRBV6-5	ASSYWREGEAF
TRBJ2-1	NA	TRBD2	TRBV7-3	ASSSSGTSGDEQF
TRBJ2-1	NA	NA	TRBV30	AWSWDSYNEQF
TRBJ1-5	NA	NA	TRBV2	ASSVGGSNQPQH
TRBJ1-1	NA	NA	TRBV5-1	ASSLAGQDPMNTEAF